This TCR beta chain was sequenced during a study of T cell repertoires in cytomegalovirus infection. TCRdb processed the reads anew with MiXCR; each CDR3 protein has one entry. The sample contains 200,000 to 300,000 distinct CDR3 sequences, over 8% of which appear only once. This clonotype was seen only once. The CDR3 is 19 residues long. CDR1 SGHTA and CDR2 FQGNSA come from the germline V gene. J was trimmed by 0 bases and V by 5 bases; bases with no gene match: 16. This TCR derives from a human donor in good health (CMV status not recorded). Some clones in this sample may be carry-over from other donors' samples. The rearrangement joins TRBV7-2 to TRBJ2-7; 10 bases match TRBD2. The sequencing sample was made of PBMCs. The CDR3 DNA sequence: TGTGCCAGCAGCCCCGGACTAGCGGAGATTTTGGGAAGCTCCTACGAGCAGTACTTC. As protein: CASSPGLAEILGSSYEQYF.